This T cell receptor beta chain was profiled in a study of T cell repertoires in cytomegalovirus infection. Overall study: Matching HLA type and CMV infection were both indicated by public TCR beta signatures.

MiXCR was run by TCRdb on the reads, yielding one entry per CDR3 protein. The profile shows hundreds of thousands of distinct CDR3 sequences, 31% of them singletons. The CDR3 runs 15 residues. The V gene's germline CDR1 is MNHNY and CDR2 SVGAGI (reference sequence). The V gene end was trimmed by 5 bases and the J gene end by 0 bases; junction bases not matched to a gene: 3. Whole-study findings and limits: The cumulative frequency of public TCR beta families distinguished individuals who carried CMV together with the relevant HLA.

This clonotype was counted only a few times. Its antigen is not identified. This clonotype was obtained from a human donor in good health (CMV status not recorded). Some clones in this sample may be carry-over from other donors' samples. Sequenced material: PBMCs. The chain couples TRBV6-6 to TRBJ1-5; 8 bases agree with TRBD1. The CDR3 DNA sequence: TGTGCCAGCAGTGGGGACAGGCATAGCAATCAGCCCCAGCATTTT. Translation: CASSGDRHSNQPQHF.